This T cell receptor beta chain was captured by sequencing in a study of blood T cell repertoires in COVID-19. Study-wide background: Samples came from the United States, Italy and Spain, spanning acute and convalescent COVID-19. The analysed material was cDNA or gDNA that came from T cells, B-cell-depleted T cells, or PBMCs.

The authors' processing: Using reference gene primer amplification, nucleated cell counts were estimated. The repertoire was sequenced with immunoSEQ multiplex PCR; TCRdb's copy has only in-frame clones and lacks some. The V and J calls and clone size were taken over from that table, and D and trimming were inferred from the DNA. The data show a few hundred thousand clones, 88% seen once. This clone has just one count. The sequenced material came from peripheral blood. The sequence derives from a woman aged 45-59 years with COVID-19, enrolled during active disease.

CDR3 region: CATSSAGGVAGETDTQYF. The CDR3 DNA reads TGTGCCACCAGCAGTGCAGGTGGAGTAGCGGGGGAGACAGATACGCAGTATTTT. V and J are TRBV15 and TRBJ2-3; 9 bases match TRBD2. This CDR3 has 18 amino acids. The trim removed 3 bases at V and 3 bases at J, leaving 13 bases unmatched. The germline CDR1 and CDR2 sequences are LNHNV and YYDKDF (reference sequence).